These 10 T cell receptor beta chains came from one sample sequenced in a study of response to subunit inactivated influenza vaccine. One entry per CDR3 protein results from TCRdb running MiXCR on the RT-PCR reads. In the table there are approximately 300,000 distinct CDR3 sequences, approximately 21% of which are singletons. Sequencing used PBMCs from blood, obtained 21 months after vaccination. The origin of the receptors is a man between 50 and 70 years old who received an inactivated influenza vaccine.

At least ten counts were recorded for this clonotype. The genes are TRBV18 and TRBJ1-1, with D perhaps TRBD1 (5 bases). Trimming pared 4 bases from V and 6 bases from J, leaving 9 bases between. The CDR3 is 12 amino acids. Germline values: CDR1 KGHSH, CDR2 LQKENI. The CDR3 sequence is CASSLGAAEAFF. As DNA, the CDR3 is TGTGCCAGCTCACTCGGGGCTGCTGAAGCTTTCTTT. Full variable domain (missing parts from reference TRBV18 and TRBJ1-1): NAGVMQNPRHLVRRRGQEARLRCSPMKGHSHVYWYRQLPEEGLKFMVYLQKENIIDESGMPKERFSAEFPKEGPSILRIQQVVRGDSAAYFCASSLGAAEAFFGQGTRLTVV.

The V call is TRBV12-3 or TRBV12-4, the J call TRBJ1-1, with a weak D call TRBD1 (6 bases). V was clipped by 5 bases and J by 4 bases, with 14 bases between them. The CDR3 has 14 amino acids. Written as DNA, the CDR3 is TGTGCCAGCAGTGCCCGCAGGGGAGCCACTGAAGCTTTCTTT. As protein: CASSARRGATEAFF.

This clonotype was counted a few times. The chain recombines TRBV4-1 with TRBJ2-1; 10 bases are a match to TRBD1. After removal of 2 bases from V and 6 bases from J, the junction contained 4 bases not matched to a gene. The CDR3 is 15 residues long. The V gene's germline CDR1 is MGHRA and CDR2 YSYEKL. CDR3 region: CASSQPGQGSNEQFF. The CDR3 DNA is TGCGCCAGCAGCCAACCGGGACAGGGGTCCAATGAGCAGTTCTTC.

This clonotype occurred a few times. CDR3 sequence reads: CASMYQGISYEQYF. In DNA form, the CDR3 reads TGTGCCAGCATGTATCAGGGTATATCCTACGAGCAGTACTTC. The rearrangement links TRBV2 to TRBJ2-7; D is perhaps TRBD1 (5 bases). The length of the CDR3 is 14 residues. The ends were cut back, 7 bases at V and 1 base at J, with 14 bases in the middle. Looked up from germline, CDR1 is SNHLY and CDR2 is FYNNEI.

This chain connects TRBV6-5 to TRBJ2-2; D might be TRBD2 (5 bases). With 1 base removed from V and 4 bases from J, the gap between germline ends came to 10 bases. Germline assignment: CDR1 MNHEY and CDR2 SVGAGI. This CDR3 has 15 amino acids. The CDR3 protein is CASSYWGVGTGELFF. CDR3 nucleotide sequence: TGTGCCAGCAGTTACTGGGGAGTGGGCACCGGGGAGCTGTTTTTT.

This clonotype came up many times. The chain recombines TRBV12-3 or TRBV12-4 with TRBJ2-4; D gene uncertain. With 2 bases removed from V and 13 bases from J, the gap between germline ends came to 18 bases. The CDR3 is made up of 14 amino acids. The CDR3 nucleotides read TGTGCCAGCAGTTTAATAGCTGGTTTCGAGGAGCAGTACTTC. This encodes CASSLIAGFEEQYF.

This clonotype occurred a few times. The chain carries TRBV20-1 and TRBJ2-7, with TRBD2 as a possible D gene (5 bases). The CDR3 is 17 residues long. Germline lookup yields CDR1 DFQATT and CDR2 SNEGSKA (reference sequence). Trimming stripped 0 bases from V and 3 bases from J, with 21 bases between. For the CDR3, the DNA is TGCAGTGCTAGAGATCGTCGTTCGGCTAGCAAGGTCTACGAGCAGTACTTC. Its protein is CSARDRRSASKVYEQYF.

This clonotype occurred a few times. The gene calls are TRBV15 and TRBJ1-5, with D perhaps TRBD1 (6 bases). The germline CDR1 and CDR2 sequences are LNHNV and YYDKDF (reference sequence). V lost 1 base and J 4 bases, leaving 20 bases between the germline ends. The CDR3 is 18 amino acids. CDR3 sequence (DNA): TGTGCCACCAGCAGAGCATTATACGGAGTGGACAGTAATCAGCCCCAGCATTTT. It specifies CATSRALYGVDSNQPQHF.

The chain's CDR3 is CASSPRTGFSYNEQFF. CDR3 nucleotide sequence: TGCGCCAGCAGCCCCCGGACAGGGTTTTCCTACAATGAGCAGTTCTTC. The chain uses TRBV4-1 and TRBJ2-1; 8 positions agree with TRBD1. The germline CDR1 and CDR2 sequences are MGHRA and YSYEKL. V shed 4 bases and J 1 base; nucleotides not matched to a gene: 6. The CDR3 is 16 amino acids.

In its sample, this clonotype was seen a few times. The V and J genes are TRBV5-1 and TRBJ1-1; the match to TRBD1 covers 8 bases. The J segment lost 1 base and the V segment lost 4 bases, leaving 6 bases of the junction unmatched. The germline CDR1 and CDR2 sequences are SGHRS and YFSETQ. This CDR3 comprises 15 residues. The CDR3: CASSGDRGWNTEAFF. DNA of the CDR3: TGCGCCAGCAGCGGAGACAGGGGATGGAACACTGAAGCTTTCTTT.